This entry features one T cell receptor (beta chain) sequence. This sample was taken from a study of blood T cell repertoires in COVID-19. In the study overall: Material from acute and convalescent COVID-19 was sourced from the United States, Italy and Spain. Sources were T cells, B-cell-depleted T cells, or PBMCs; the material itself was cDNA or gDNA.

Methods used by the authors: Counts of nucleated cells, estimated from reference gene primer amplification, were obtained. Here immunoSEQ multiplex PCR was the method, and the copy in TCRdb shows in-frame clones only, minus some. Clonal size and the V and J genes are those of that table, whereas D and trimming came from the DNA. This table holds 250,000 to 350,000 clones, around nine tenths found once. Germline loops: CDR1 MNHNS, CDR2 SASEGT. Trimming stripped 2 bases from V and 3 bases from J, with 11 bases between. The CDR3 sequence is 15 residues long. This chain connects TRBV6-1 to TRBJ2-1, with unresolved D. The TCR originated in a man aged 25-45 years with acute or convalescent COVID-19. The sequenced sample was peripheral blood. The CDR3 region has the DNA TGTGCCAGCAGTGAACCAGGCCTCTTCTACAATGAGCAGTTCTTC. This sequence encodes CASSEPGLFYNEQFF.